The TCR beta chain described here comes from a study of blood T cell repertoires in COVID-19. Study details: From the United States, Italy and Spain came samples of acute and convalescent COVID-19.

The CDR3 loop spans 15 amino acids. The V and J ends lost 4 bases and 0 bases respectively, with 10 bases between them. CDR1 and CDR2 from the germline V gene are MNHEY and SVGAGI. Original handling: Scientists estimated how many nucleated cells there were by amplifying reference gene primers. Profiled with immunoSEQ multiplex PCR; TCRdb holds only in-frame clones, not every one. V and J calls plus clone size are reproduced from that table; the DNA served to infer D and trimming. The sample includes approximately 240,000 clones, 65% to 85% of them seen just once. This chain uses TRBV6-5 with TRBJ1-5; tentative D call: TRBD1 (5 bases). The sequenced sample was peripheral blood. The TCR comes from a human donor in a cohort sampled during active COVID-19. CDR3 bases: TGTGCCAGCAGTTTTTCAGGGATTAGCAATCAGCCCCAGCATTTT. This gives the protein CASSFSGISNQPQHF.